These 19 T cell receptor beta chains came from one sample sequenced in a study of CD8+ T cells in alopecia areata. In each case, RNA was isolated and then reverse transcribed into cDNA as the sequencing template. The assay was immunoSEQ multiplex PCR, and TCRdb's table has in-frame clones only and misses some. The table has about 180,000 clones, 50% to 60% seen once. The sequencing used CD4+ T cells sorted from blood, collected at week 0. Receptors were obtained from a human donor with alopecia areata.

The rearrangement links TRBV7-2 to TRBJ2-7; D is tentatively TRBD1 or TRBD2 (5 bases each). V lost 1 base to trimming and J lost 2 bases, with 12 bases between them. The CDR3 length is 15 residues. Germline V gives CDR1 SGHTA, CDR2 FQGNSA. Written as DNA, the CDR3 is TGTGCCAGCAGCTTAGTCGGGCAGGGACCCTACGAGCAGTACTTC. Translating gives CASSLVGQGPYEQYF.

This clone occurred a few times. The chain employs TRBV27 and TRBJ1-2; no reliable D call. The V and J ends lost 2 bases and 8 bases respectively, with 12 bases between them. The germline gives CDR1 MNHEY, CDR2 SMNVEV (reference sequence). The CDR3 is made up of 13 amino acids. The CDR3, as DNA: TGTGCCAGCAGTTTAGACAATTCGGGAGGCTACACCTTC. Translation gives CASSLDNSGGYTF.

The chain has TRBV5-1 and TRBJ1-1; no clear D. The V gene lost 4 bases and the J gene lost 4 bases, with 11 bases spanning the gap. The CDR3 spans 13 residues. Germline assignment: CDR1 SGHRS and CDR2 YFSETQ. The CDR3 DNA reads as TGCGCCAGCAGCGGGGTATCGAGCACTGAAGCTTTCTTT. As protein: CASSGVSSTEAFF.

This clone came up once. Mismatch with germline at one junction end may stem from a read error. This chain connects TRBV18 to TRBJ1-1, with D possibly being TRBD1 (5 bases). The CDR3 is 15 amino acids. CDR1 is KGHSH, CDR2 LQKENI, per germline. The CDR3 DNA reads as TGCGCCAGCTCACGAGCCGAGGGGACGAACACTGAAGCTTTCTTT. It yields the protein CASSRAEGTNTEAFF.

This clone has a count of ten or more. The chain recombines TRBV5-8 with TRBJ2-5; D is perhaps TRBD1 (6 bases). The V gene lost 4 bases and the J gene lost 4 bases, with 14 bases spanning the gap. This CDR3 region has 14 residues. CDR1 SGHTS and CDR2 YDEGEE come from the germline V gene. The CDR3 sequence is CASSPRTVPETQYF. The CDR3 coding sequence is TGTGCCAGCAGCCCCCGGACAGTCCCAGAGACCCAGTACTTC.

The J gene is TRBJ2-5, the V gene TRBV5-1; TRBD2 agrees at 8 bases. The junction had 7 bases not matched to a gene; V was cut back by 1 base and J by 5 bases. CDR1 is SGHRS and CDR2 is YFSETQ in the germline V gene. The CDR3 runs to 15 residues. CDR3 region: CASSLRGGLRETQYF. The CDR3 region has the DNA TGCGCCAGCAGCTTGCGCGGGGGGCTGAGGGAGACCCAGTACTTC.

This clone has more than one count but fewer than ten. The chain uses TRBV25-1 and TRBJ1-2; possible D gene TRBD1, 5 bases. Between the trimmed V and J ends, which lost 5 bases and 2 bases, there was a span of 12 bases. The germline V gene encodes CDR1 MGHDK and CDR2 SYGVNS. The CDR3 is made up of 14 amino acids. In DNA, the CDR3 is TGTGCCAGCAGTTCCGGGGCGCCGAACTATGGCTACACCTTC. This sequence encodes CASSSGAPNYGYTF.

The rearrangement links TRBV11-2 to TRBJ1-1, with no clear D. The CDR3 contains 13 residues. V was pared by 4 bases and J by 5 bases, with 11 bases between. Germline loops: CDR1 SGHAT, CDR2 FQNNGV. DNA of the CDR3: TGTGCCAGCAGCTCTATGGGCCCTACTGAAGCTTTCTTT. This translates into CASSSMGPTEAFF. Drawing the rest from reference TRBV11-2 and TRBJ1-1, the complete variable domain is EAGVAQSPRYKIIEKRQSVAFWCNPISGHATLYWYQQILGQGPKLLIQFQNNGVVDDSQLPKDRFSAERLKGVDSTLKIQPAKLEDSAVYLCASSSMGPTEAFFGQGTRLTVV.

In DNA form, the CDR3 reads TGCGCCAGCAGCCTCGTCGCCGGGACAGCAGGGGAGCTGTTTTTT. As protein: CASSLVAGTAGELFF. The chain uses TRBV5-1 and TRBJ2-2, with 7 bases that match TRBD1. Germline V lookup: CDR1 SGHRS, CDR2 YFSETQ. The CDR3 has 15 residues. Trimming at V came to 4 bases and at J to 8 bases, leaving 11 bases not matched to a gene. Full variable domain (rest looked up from reference TRBV5-1 and TRBJ2-2): KAGVTQTPRYLIKTRGQQVTLSCSPISGHRSVSWYQQTPGQGLQFLFEYFSETQRNKGNFPGRFSGRQFSNSRSEMNVSTLELGDSALYLCASSLVAGTAGELFFGEGSRLTVL.

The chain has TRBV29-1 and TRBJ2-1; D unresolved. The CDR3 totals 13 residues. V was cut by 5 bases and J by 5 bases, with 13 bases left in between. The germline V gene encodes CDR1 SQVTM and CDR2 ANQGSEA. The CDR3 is CSVNVRMNNEQFF. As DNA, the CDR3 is TGCAGCGTTAACGTCAGGATGAACAATGAGCAGTTCTTC.

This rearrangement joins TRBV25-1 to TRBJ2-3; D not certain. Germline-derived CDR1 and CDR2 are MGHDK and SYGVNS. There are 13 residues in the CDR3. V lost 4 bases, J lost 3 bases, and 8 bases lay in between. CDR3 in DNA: TGTGCCAGCAGTGCATCAGGAACAGATACGCAGTATTTT. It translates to CASSASGTDTQYF. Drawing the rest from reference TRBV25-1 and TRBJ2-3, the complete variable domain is EADIYQTPRYLVIGTGKKITLECSQTMGHDKMYWYQQDPGMELHLIHYSYGVNSTEKGDLSSESTVSRIRTEHFPLTLESARPSHTSQYLCASSASGTDTQYFGPGTRLTVL.

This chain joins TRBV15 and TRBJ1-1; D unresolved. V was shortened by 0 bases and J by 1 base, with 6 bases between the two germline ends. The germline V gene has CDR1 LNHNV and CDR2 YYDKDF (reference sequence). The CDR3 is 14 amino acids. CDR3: CATSRDRGNTEAFF. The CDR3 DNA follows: TGTGCCACCAGCAGAGATCGGGGGAACACTGAAGCTTTCTTT.

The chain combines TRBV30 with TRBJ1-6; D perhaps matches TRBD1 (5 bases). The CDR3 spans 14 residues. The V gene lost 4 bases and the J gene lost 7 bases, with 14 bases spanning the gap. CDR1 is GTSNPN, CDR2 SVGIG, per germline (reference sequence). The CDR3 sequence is CAWTTPGRNSPLHF. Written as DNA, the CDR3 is TGTGCCTGGACCACACCAGGGCGGAATTCACCCCTCCACTTT.

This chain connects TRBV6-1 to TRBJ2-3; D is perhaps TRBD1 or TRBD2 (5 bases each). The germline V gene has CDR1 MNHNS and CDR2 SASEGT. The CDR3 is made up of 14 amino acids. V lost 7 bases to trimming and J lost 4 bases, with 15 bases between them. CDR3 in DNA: TGTGCCAGCACTAGAGGGGCTTGGCCAGATACGCAGTATTTT. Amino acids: CASTRGAWPDTQYF.

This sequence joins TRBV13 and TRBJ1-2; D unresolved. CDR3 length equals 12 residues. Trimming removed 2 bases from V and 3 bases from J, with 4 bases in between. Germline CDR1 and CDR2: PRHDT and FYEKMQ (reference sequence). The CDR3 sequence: CASSLTDYGYTF. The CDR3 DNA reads TGTGCCAGCAGCTTAACGGACTATGGCTACACCTTC. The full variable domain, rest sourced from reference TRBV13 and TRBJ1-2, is AAGVIQSPRHLIKEKRETATLKCYPIPRHDTVYWYQQGPGQDPQFLISFYEKMQSDKGSIPDRFSAQQFSDYHSELNMSSLELGDSALYFCASSLTDYGYTFGSGTRLTVV.

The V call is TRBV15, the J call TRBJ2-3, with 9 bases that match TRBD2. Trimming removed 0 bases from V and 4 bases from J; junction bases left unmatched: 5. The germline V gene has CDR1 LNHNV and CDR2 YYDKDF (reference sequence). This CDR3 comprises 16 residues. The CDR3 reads CATSRDPSGVADTQYF. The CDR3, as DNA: TGTGCCACCAGCAGAGATCCTAGCGGGGTAGCAGATACGCAGTATTTT.

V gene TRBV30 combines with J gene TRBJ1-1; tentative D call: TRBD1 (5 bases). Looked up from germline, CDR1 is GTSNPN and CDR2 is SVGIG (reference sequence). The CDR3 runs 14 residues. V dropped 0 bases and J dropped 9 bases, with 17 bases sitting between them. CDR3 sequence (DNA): TGTGCCTGGAGTGTAGGTGGGACTTCTACTAAAGCTTTCTTT. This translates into CAWSVGGTSTKAFF.

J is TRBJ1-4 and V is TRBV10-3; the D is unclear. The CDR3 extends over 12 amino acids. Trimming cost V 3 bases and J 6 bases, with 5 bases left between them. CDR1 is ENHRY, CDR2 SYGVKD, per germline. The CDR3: CAISDKDEKLFF. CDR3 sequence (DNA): TGTGCCATCAGTGATAAGGATGAAAAACTGTTTTTT.

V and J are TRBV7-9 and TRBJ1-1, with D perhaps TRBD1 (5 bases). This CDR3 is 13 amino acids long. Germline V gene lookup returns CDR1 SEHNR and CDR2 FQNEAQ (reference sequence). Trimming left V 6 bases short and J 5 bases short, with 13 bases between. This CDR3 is CASRAGRETEAFF. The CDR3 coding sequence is TGTGCCAGCAGGGCAGGGAGGGAGACTGAAGCTTTCTTT.